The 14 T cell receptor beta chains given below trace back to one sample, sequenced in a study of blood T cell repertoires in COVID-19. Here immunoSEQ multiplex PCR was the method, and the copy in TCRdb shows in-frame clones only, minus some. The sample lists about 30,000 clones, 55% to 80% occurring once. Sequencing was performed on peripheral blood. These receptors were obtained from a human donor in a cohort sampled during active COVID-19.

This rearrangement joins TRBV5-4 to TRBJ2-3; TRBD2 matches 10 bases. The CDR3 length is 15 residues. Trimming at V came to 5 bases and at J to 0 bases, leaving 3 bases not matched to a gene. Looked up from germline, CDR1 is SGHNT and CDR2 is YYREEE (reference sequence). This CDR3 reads CASRAGGLSTDTQYF. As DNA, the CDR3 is TGTGCCAGCAGAGCGGGGGGGCTTAGCACAGATACGCAGTATTTT.

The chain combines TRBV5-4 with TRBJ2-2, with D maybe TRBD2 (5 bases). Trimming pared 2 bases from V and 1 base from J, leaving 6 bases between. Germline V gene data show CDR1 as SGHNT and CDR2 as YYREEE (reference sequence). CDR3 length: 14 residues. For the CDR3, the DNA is TGTGCCAGCAGCTTCGGAGGGAACACCGGGGAGCTGTTTTTT. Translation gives CASSFGGNTGELFF.

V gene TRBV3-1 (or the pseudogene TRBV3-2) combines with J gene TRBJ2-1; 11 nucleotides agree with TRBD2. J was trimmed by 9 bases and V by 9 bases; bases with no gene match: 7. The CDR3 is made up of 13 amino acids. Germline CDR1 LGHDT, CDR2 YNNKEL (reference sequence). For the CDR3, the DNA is TGTGCCAGTCTTAGCGGGGGGGCCGGTGAGCAGTTCTTC. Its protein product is CASLSGGAGEQFF.

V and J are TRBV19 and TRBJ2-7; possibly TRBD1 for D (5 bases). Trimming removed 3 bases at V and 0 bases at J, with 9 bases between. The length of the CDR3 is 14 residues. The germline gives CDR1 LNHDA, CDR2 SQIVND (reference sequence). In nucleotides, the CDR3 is TGTGCCAGTAGTATCCAGGGATACTCCTACGAGCAGTACTTC. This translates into CASSIQGYSYEQYF.

The CDR3 bases are TGTGCCAGCAGCTTGACAGTGAGTAATCAGCCCCAGCATTTT. Translation: CASSLTVSNQPQHF. The rearrangement links TRBV7-2 to TRBJ1-5; TRBD1 might be the D (5 bases). Trimming took 3 bases from V and 4 from J, leaving 10 bases between them. CDR3 length equals 14 residues. Germline CDR1 and CDR2: SGHTA and FQGNSA.

CDR3 coding DNA: TGCGCCAGCAGCCCGACAGGGGGAATGGCGTTCGCTTTCTTT. It translates to CASSPTGGMAFAFF. V gene TRBV5-1 combines with J gene TRBJ1-1, with 9 nucleotides matching TRBD1. Germline V gene sequence: CDR1 SGHRS, CDR2 YFSETQ. V lost 4 bases to trimming and J lost 11 bases; unmatched junction nucleotides: 12. The CDR3 extends over 14 amino acids.

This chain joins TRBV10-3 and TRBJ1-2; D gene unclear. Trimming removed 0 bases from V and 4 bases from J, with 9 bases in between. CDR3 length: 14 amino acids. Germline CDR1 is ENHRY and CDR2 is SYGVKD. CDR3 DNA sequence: TGTGCCATCAGTGAGTCTCACAAAACCTATGGCTACACCTTC. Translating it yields CAISESHKTYGYTF.

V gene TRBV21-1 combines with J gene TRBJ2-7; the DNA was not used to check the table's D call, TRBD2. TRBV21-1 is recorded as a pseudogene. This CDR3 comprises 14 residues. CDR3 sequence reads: CASVAGAPWGEQYF. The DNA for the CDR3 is TGTGCCAGTGTAGCGGGAGCCCCTTGGGGCGAGCAGTACTTC.

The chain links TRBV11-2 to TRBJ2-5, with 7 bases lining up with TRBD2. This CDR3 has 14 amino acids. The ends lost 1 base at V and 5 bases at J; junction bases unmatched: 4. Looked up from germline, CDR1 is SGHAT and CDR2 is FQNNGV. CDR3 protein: CASSLGGSWETQYF. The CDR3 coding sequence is TGTGCCAGCAGCTTAGGCGGGAGCTGGGAGACCCAGTACTTC.

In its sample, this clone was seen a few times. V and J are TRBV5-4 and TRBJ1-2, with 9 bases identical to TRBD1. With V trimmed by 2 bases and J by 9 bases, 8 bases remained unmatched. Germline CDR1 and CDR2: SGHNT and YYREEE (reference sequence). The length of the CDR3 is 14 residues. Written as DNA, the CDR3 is TGTGCCAGCAGCTTAAGGACAGGGGATGGGAGCTACACCTTC. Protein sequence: CASSLRTGDGSYTF.

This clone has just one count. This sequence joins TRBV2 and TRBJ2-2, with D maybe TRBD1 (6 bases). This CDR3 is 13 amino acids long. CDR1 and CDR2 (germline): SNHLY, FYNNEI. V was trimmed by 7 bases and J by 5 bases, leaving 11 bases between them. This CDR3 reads CASTLRGTGELFF. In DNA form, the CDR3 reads TGTGCCAGCACCCTGAGGGGGACCGGGGAGCTGTTTTTT.

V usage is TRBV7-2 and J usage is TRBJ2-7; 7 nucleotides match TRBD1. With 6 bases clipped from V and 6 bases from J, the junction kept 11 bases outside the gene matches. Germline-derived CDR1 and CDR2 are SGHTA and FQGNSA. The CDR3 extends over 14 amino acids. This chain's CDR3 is CASRSGQAGAEQYF. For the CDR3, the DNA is TGTGCCAGCAGATCTGGACAGGCTGGGGCCGAGCAGTACTTC.

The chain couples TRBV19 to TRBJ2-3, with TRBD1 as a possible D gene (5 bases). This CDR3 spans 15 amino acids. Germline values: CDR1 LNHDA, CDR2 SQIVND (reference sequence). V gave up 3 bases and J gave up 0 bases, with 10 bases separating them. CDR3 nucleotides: TGTGCCAGTAGTATTTACAGGAGTAGCACAGATACGCAGTATTTT. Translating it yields CASSIYRSSTDTQYF.

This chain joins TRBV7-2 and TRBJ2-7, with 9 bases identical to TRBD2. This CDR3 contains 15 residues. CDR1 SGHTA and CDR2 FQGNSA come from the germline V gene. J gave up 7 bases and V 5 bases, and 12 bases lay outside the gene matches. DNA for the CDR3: TGTGCCAGCAGCCCCCAAGCGGGAGGACTTGGGGAGCAGTACTTC. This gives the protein CASSPQAGGLGEQYF.